These 28 T cell receptor beta chains share one sample of origin, sequenced in a study of regulatory T cells in long-lasting Graves disease. As for time point: newly diagnosed GD, antithyroid drugs for less than 3 months. Researchers made the TCR library from RNA that was extracted from PBMCs. HTBI primers from iRepertoire and Arm-PCR of CDR3 regions yielded the TCR beta libraries. TCRdb analysed the multiplex PCR reads with MiXCR anew, one entry per CDR3 protein. Among approximately 210,000 distinct CDR3 sequences listed, 15% to 20% were seen once. This sample comprised peripheral blood mononuclear cells (PBMCs), obtained at new diagnosis, from a patient treated with antithyroid drugs. The receptor source for this set is a female donor with Graves disease.

This clonotype was found many times. This sequence joins TRBV19 and TRBJ1-1; D is perhaps TRBD1 (6 bases). This CDR3 comprises 14 residues. Germline CDR1 LNHDA, CDR2 SQIVND (reference sequence). The V gene lost 3 bases and the J gene lost 0 bases, with 8 bases spanning the gap. CDR3 protein: CASSIDRMNTEAFF. In nucleotides, the CDR3 is TGTGCCAGTAGTATCGACAGGATGAACACTGAAGCTTTCTTT. Supplemented by reference TRBV19 and TRBJ1-1, the full variable domain reads DGGITQSPKYLFRKEGQNVTLSCEQNLNHDAMYWYRQDPGQGLRLIYYSQIVNDFQKGDIAEGYSVSREKKESFPLTVTSAQKNPTAFYLCASSIDRMNTEAFFGQGTRLTVV.

Ten or more counts support this clonotype. J is TRBJ2-5 and V is TRBV7-2, with no clear D. V was trimmed by 4 bases and J by 5 bases, leaving 17 bases between them. The CDR3 is 15 residues long. The V gene's germline CDR1 is SGHTA and CDR2 FQGNSA. The CDR3 sequence: CASSSWRLAPETQYF. The CDR3 DNA follows: TGTGCCAGCAGCTCGTGGCGGTTGGCCCCGGAGACCCAGTACTTC.

This clonotype was counted ten times or more. V gene TRBV18 combines with J gene TRBJ1-2; weak D call: TRBD1 (6 bases). The germline CDR1 and CDR2 sequences are KGHSH and LQKENI. Trimming shortened V by 0 bases and J by 7 bases, and 15 bases separated the two germline ends. This CDR3 comprises 15 residues. CDR3 region: CASSPPFGQSVGYTF. CDR3 bases: TGTGCCAGCTCACCACCTTTTGGACAGTCCGTTGGCTACACCTTC.

This clonotype was observed at least ten times. The CDR3 bases are TGTGCCAGCAGCTTAGAAGCGGGAGGGCCAACCAATGAGCAGTTCTTC. As protein: CASSLEAGGPTNEQFF. This chain uses TRBV11-3 with TRBJ2-1, with TRBD2 matching over 10 bases. The length of the CDR3 is 16 residues. Germline CDR1 and CDR2: SGHNT and YENEEA. V shed 0 bases and J 6 bases; nucleotides not matched to a gene: 5.

At least ten counts were recorded for this clonotype. This chain links TRBV7-8 with TRBJ1-5, with unresolved D. Germline V lookup: CDR1 SGHVS, CDR2 FQNEAQ. CDR3 size: 16 residues. Trimming took off 7 bases at V and 7 bases at J, with 23 bases between the two ends. CDR3 protein: CASTLRPLRVEQPQHF. The CDR3 DNA sequence: TGTGCCAGCACCCTAAGGCCTCTAAGGGTTGAGCAGCCCCAGCATTTT.

This rearrangement joins TRBV2 to TRBJ2-5, with D possibly matching TRBD2 (6 bases). Trimming pared 3 bases from V and 5 bases from J, leaving 13 bases between. This CDR3 is 14 amino acids long. Germline V lookup: CDR1 SNHLY, CDR2 FYNNEI. In DNA form, the CDR3 reads TGTGCCAGCAGTGAGTACGGGAGTGGTGAGACCCAGTACTTC. Translation gives CASSEYGSGETQYF.

This clonotype appeared many times. The J gene is TRBJ2-5, the V gene TRBV5-1; D gene unclear. Germline CDR1 is SGHRS and CDR2 is YFSETQ. V was cut by 3 bases and J by 5 bases, with 17 bases left in between. CDR3 size: 15 residues. The CDR3 bases are TGCGCCAGCAGCTCCGCAGACCCGGAGAGGGAGACCCAGTACTTC. Translation: CASSSADPERETQYF.

Many counts were recorded for this clonotype. The J gene is TRBJ1-6, the V gene TRBV5-1; 7 bases are shared with TRBD1. This CDR3 contains 16 residues. Germline CDR1 SGHRS, CDR2 YFSETQ. V gave up 4 bases and J gave up 1 base; unmatched junction bases: 5. DNA for the CDR3: TGCGCCAGCAGCCGACAGGGAGTATCCTATAATTCACCCCTCCACTTT. As protein: CASSRQGVSYNSPLHF.

This clonotype was counted ten times or more. This sequence joins TRBV24-1 and TRBJ2-3; 8 bases fit TRBD2. This CDR3 has 13 amino acids. V was clipped by 9 bases and J by 7 bases; unmatched bases: 8. Germline V gene lookup returns CDR1 KGHDR and CDR2 SFDVKD. CDR3 nucleotides: TGTGCCACCGCCCAGCGGGAGTCAAATACGCAGTATTTT. It codes for CATAQRESNTQYF.

Ten or more counts support this clonotype. The genes are TRBV11-2 and TRBJ2-2, with D possibly being TRBD2 (5 bases). The CDR3 is 15 residues long. Germline CDR1 is SGHAT and CDR2 is FQNNGV. Deletions cut 5 bases from V and 8 bases from J, with 18 bases between. The CDR3 DNA reads TGTGCCAGCAGCCCCCGGTCGGCGGGCATGGGGGAGCTGTTTTTT. As protein: CASSPRSAGMGELFF. Looking up the rest from reference TRBV11-2 and TRBJ2-2 gives the full variable domain: EAGVAQSPRYKIIEKRQSVAFWCNPISGHATLYWYQQILGQGPKLLIQFQNNGVVDDSQLPKDRFSAERLKGVDSTLKIQPAKLEDSAVYLCASSPRSAGMGELFFGEGSRLTVL.

The CDR3 bases are TGTGCCAGCAGCGTAGGGGTAGGGGGGGGCACCGGGGAGCTGTTTTTT. As protein: CASSVGVGGGTGELFF. The rearrangement links TRBV9 to TRBJ2-2; D is possibly TRBD2 (7 bases). The CDR3 is 16 residues long. V was trimmed by 0 bases and J by 4 bases, leaving 13 bases between them. The germline V gene encodes CDR1 SGDLS and CDR2 YYNGEE.

The table lists this clonotype with a few counts. The J gene is TRBJ2-1, the V gene TRBV9; the match to TRBD2 covers 16 bases. Germline values: CDR1 SGDLS, CDR2 YYNGEE. V was pared by 0 bases and J by 6 bases, with 3 bases of the junction left unmatched. The CDR3 runs 17 residues. In DNA, the CDR3 is TGTGCCAGCAGCGTAGAGGGGACTAGCGGGAGGGGCAATGAGCAGTTCTTC. This encodes CASSVEGTSGRGNEQFF.

This clonotype was found many times. This chain connects TRBV6-1 to TRBJ1-2, with no clear D. Per germline, CDR1 MNHNS and CDR2 SASEGT. The CDR3 is 16 residues long. Trimming stripped 5 bases from V and 2 bases from J, with 18 bases between. The CDR3 region is CASSTYFDTENYGYTF. CDR3 in DNA: TGTGCCAGCAGTACCTATTTCGACACGGAGAACTATGGCTACACCTTC.

In regard to this clonotype: A single base separates this from a much larger clone, so it may be a read error. The CDR3 here is CASSVADTSGYDEQFF. The CDR3 coding sequence is TGTGCCAGCAGCGTAGCCGATACTAGCGGGTACGATGAGCAGTTCTTC. The rearrangement uses TRBV9 and TRBJ2-1, with 9 bases aligning to TRBD2. The CDR3 length is 16 residues. CDR1 and CDR2 from the germline V gene are SGDLS and YYNGEE. The junction had 9 bases not matched to a gene; V was cut back by 0 bases and J by 8 bases.

This clonotype has at least ten counts. CDR3 sequence (DNA): TGTGCCAGCAGTTTAGGGACGAAGGAAAAACTGTTTTTT. Encoded protein: CASSLGTKEKLFF. The chain links TRBV28 to TRBJ1-4, with D maybe TRBD1 (5 bases). From germline, CDR1 is MDHEN and CDR2 SYDVKM. Trimming shortened V by 2 bases and J by 8 bases, and 9 bases separated the two germline ends. The CDR3 totals 13 residues. The full variable domain, rest sourced from reference TRBV28 and TRBJ1-4, is DVKVTQSSRYLVKRTGEKVFLECVQDMDHENMFWYRQDPGLGLRLIYFSYDVKMKEKGDIPEGYSVSREKKERFSLILESASTNQTSMYLCASSLGTKEKLFFGSGTQLSVL.

This clonotype was detected ten times or more. The CDR3 loop is CASSTGTSGSVEQYF. In DNA, the CDR3 is TGTGCCAGCAGCACCGGGACTAGCGGGAGCGTCGAGCAGTACTTC. The chain recombines TRBV7-9 with TRBJ2-7, with TRBD2 matching 14 bases. The CDR3 totals 15 residues. CDR1 SEHNR and CDR2 FQNEAQ come from the germline V gene (reference sequence). V was clipped by 5 bases and J by 6 bases; unmatched bases: 6.

This clonotype showed up many times. The rearrangement uses TRBV28 and TRBJ1-1, with 9 bases lining up with TRBD1. The CDR3 length is 17 residues. Germline-derived CDR1 and CDR2 are MDHEN and SYDVKM. J gave up 13 bases and V 6 bases, and 24 bases lay outside the gene matches. As DNA, the CDR3 is TGTGCCAGCAGCTCCCCCGGGACAGGGTCCAGGGGGTTGGCGGTTTTCTTT. Translating it yields CASSSPGTGSRGLAVFF.

Concerning this clonotype itself: This could be a read error, since a much larger clone is one nucleotide away. The chain recombines TRBV20-1 with TRBJ1-2; 7 positions agree with TRBD1. This CDR3 region has 12 residues. Germline CDR1 DFQATT, CDR2 SNEGSKA (reference sequence). CDR3 sequence: CSADRVDYGYIF. The CDR3 bases are TGCAGTGCCGACAGGGTAGACTATGGCTACATCTTC.

This clonotype was recorded many times. This chain joins TRBV4-3 and TRBJ2-3; D unclear. V lost 1 base and J 0 bases, leaving 5 bases between the germline ends. The CDR3 consists of 14 residues. Looked up from germline, CDR1 is LGHNA and CDR2 is YSLEER. CDR3: CASSQGLSTDTQYF. CDR3 DNA: TGCGCCAGCAGCCAAGGGCTTAGCACAGATACGCAGTATTTT.

This clonotype showed up many times. The chain couples TRBV24-1 to TRBJ2-3; unclear D gene. Germline loops: CDR1 KGHDR, CDR2 SFDVKD. The V gene lost 4 bases and the J gene lost 2 bases, with 12 bases spanning the gap. The CDR3 has 15 residues. In nucleotides, the CDR3 is TGTGCCACCAGTGACGAGAGACAAATCACAGATACGCAGTATTTT. Its protein product is CATSDERQITDTQYF.

Concerning this clonotype: A far larger clone is off by one base, so a read error is likely. This rearrangement joins TRBV28 to TRBJ2-1; 8 bases map to TRBD1. CDR1 and CDR2 (germline): MDHEN, SYDVKM. The CDR3 runs 12 residues. The V gene end was trimmed by 6 bases and the J gene end by 10 bases; junction bases not matched to a gene: 5. The chain's CDR3 is CASREQGGEQFF. CDR3 nucleotides: TGTGCCAGCAGGGAACAGGGGGGCGAGCAGTTCTTC.

There are many counts of this clonotype. This chain joins TRBV14 and TRBJ1-2, with TRBD1 matching over 8 bases. V lost 6 bases, J lost 8 bases, and 8 bases stayed unmatched. CDR1 is SGHDN, CDR2 FVKESK, per germline. This CDR3 is 13 amino acids long. The CDR3 region is CASSRDRRRGYTF. CDR3 nucleotide sequence: TGTGCCAGCAGTCGGGACAGGCGGCGCGGCTACACCTTC.

This clonotype showed up many times. The CDR3 loop is CASTLVGEDEQYF. For the CDR3, the DNA is TGTGCCAGCACCCTCGTTGGGGAGGACGAGCAGTACTTC. The chain combines TRBV6-1 with TRBJ2-7; D may be TRBD2 (6 bases). The CDR3 contains 13 residues. Germline lookup yields CDR1 MNHNS and CDR2 SASEGT. V was cut by 7 bases and J by 5 bases, with 15 bases left in between.

In its sample, this clonotype was seen many times. The chain links TRBV20-1 to TRBJ1-1, with D hard to call. The CDR3 loop spans 14 amino acids. V was pared by 1 base and J by 2 bases, with 11 bases between. Germline V gene sequence: CDR1 DFQATT, CDR2 SNEGSKA (reference sequence). CDR3 DNA sequence: TGCAGTGCTAGAGGCGCAGGCGTCAACACTGAAGCTTTCTTT. Translating it yields CSARGAGVNTEAFF.

This clonotype was seen many times. The V call is TRBV2, the J call TRBJ2-1; 10 bases map to TRBD2. The trim removed 0 bases at V and 7 bases at J, leaving 6 bases unmatched. Germline V gives CDR1 SNHLY, CDR2 FYNNEI. This CDR3 is 16 amino acids long. The chain's CDR3 is CASSEALAGARNEQFF. CDR3 nucleotide sequence: TGTGCCAGCAGTGAAGCGCTAGCGGGAGCGAGGAATGAGCAGTTCTTC.

This clonotype was recorded once. With only one base between it and a far larger clone, this is likely a read error. This sequence joins TRBV6-9 and TRBJ1-1; TRBD1 aligns across 12 bases. The CDR3 contains 17 residues. The germline gives CDR1 MNHGY, CDR2 SVAAGI. The chain's CDR3 is CARKPGQGAFGDTEALF. The CDR3 nucleotides read TGTGCCAGGAAACCGGGACAGGGGGCATTCGGGGACACTGAAGCTCTCTTT.

This clonotype was recorded many times. The gene calls are TRBV15 and TRBJ2-1; 10 nucleotides align to TRBD1. CDR3 size: 17 residues. The ends lost 0 bases at V and 5 bases at J; junction bases unmatched: 7. Germline CDR1 reads LNHNV; CDR2 reads YYDKDF (reference sequence). CDR3: CATSRDRGTGVHNEQFF. The DNA of the CDR3 is TGTGCCACCAGCAGAGATCGTGGGACAGGGGTGCACAATGAGCAGTTCTTC.

This clonotype was counted at least ten times. This sequence joins TRBV18 and TRBJ2-7, with 7 nucleotides matching TRBD2. The germline V gene encodes CDR1 KGHSH and CDR2 LQKENI. The ends lost 0 bases at V and 0 bases at J; junction bases unmatched: 5. There are 16 residues in the CDR3. The CDR3: CASSPPNSGLSYEQYF. As DNA, the CDR3 is TGTGCCAGCTCACCACCAAATAGCGGGCTCTCCTACGAGCAGTACTTC. The variable domain in full, completed from reference TRBV18 and TRBJ2-7, reads NAGVMQNPRHLVRRRGQEARLRCSPMKGHSHVYWYRQLPEEGLKFMVYLQKENIIDESGMPKERFSAEFPKEGPSILRIQQVVRGDSAAYFCASSPPNSGLSYEQYFGPGTRLTVT.